Below are 19 T cell receptor beta chains sequenced from a single sample in a study of blood T cell repertoires in COVID-19. TCRdb keeps only in-frame clones here, not all; method: immunoSEQ multiplex PCR. The sample has about 310,000 clones; roughly nine tenths are singletons. Input material: PBMCs or T cells enriched from blood (not recorded which). Source of these receptors: a man aged 55 to 70 who had recovered from COVID-19.

CDR3 protein: CASTPGQGRTYEQYF. The CDR3 nucleotides read TGTGCCAGCACACCGGGACAGGGGAGGACCTACGAGCAGTACTTC. The chain uses TRBV6-6 and TRBJ2-7; 10 bases fit TRBD1. The junction had 8 bases not matched to a gene; V was cut back by 7 bases and J by 2 bases. CDR3 size: 15 residues. The germline V gene encodes CDR1 MNHNY and CDR2 SVGAGI (reference sequence).

The genes are TRBV14 and TRBJ1-2, with 10 bases fitting TRBD1. CDR3 length: 15 amino acids. Germline CDR1 and CDR2: SGHDN and FVKESK. V trimming: 0 bases; J trimming: 6 bases; junction bases outside the gene matches: 4. Here the CDR3 DNA reads TGTGCCAGCAGCCAAGATCTTGGGACAGGGGATGGCTACACCTTC. Its protein is CASSQDLGTGDGYTF.

The chain employs TRBV7-2 and TRBJ2-3, with TRBD1 identical over 8 bases. Germline V gives CDR1 SGHTA, CDR2 FQGNSA. The CDR3 totals 17 residues. The ends lost 3 bases at V and 0 bases at J; junction bases unmatched: 8. The CDR3 nucleotides read TGTGCCAGCAGCTTTAGACAGGGGAATCCTAGCACAGATACGCAGTATTTT. Protein product: CASSFRQGNPSTDTQYF. Full variable domain (missing parts from reference TRBV7-2 and TRBJ2-3): GAGVSQSPSNKVTEKGKDVELRCDPISGHTALYWYRQSLGQGLEFLIYFQGNSAPDKSGLPSDRFSAERTGGSVSTLTIQRTQQEDSAVYLCASSFRQGNPSTDTQYFGPGTRLTVL.

This clone was seen only once. V is TRBV27 and J is TRBJ1-4, with 10 bases aligning to TRBD1. The length of the CDR3 is 17 residues. Per the germline V gene, CDR1 is MNHEY and CDR2 is SMNVEV (reference sequence). V was pared by 4 bases and J by 5 bases, with 10 bases of the junction left unmatched. CDR3 DNA: TGTGCCAGCAGTTCCTCCGGGACAGGGGCTCGGAATGAAAAACTGTTTTTT. Amino acids: CASSSSGTGARNEKLFF.

This clone was picked up a small number of times. The chain links TRBV29-1 to TRBJ2-7; D may be TRBD1 (6 bases). CDR3 size: 13 residues. Germline V CDR1 and CDR2: SQVTM, ANQGSEA. Between the trimmed V and J ends, which lost 5 bases and 3 bases, there was a span of 14 bases. The CDR3 loop reads CSVRTATVYEQYF. The CDR3 coding sequence is TGCAGCGTTAGGACAGCTACCGTCTACGAGCAGTACTTC.

The chain carries TRBV24-1 and TRBJ2-2; TRBD2 matches 8 bases. From germline, CDR1 is KGHDR and CDR2 SFDVKD. The CDR3 has 16 residues. The J segment lost 1 base and the V segment lost 10 bases, leaving 10 bases of the junction unmatched. The CDR3 reads CATNGRSGGNTGELFF. The CDR3 DNA reads as TGTGCCACGAACGGACGGAGCGGGGGGAACACCGGGGAGCTGTTTTTT.

V and J are TRBV5-4 and TRBJ2-1; TRBD2 aligns across 9 bases. CDR3 length equals 17 residues. Germline trimming cut 0 bases from V and 4 bases from J; bases unmatched to any gene: 8. Germline V gene data show CDR1 as SGHNT and CDR2 as YYREEE (reference sequence). The CDR3 bases are TGTGCCAGCAGCTTGGGGGCTAGCGGGGCTAGATACAATGAGCAGTTCTTC. Protein: CASSLGASGARYNEQFF.

J is TRBJ2-7 and V is TRBV28; no clear D. Per the germline V gene, CDR1 is MDHEN and CDR2 is SYDVKM. Deletions cut 3 bases from V and 3 bases from J, with 6 bases between. This CDR3 is built from 12 residues. CDR3 sequence reads: CASSFSHYEQYF. The DNA of the CDR3 is TGTGCCAGCAGTTTTAGCCACTACGAGCAGTACTTC.

The rearrangement uses TRBV27 and TRBJ2-7; D not resolved. V was pared by 6 bases and J by 1 base, with 13 bases between. Germline V lookup: CDR1 MNHEY, CDR2 SMNVEV (reference sequence). This CDR3 comprises 14 residues. The DNA for the CDR3 is TGTGCCAGCAGCCGAGTCCCGTCTTCCTACGAGCAGTACTTC. Its protein is CASSRVPSSYEQYF.

This chain joins TRBV9 and TRBJ2-7; 9 bases align to TRBD2. V lost 3 bases, J lost 7 bases, and 8 bases stayed unmatched. Per the germline V gene, CDR1 is SGDLS and CDR2 is YYNGEE. This CDR3 comprises 14 residues. The CDR3 DNA sequence: TGTGCCAGCAGCGACCTAGCGGGACTTGGAGAGCAGTACTTC. Translated, it gives CASSDLAGLGEQYF.

This sequence joins TRBV5-5 and TRBJ2-5; TRBD1 aligns across 7 bases. The V and J ends lost 1 base and 5 bases, in that order; junction bases with no gene match: 5. The CDR3 length is 14 residues. CDR1 is SGHKS and CDR2 is YYEKEE in the germline V gene (reference sequence). The CDR3 spells CASSLMGTVETQYF. CDR3 in DNA: TGTGCCAGCAGCTTGATGGGGACAGTCGAGACCCAGTACTTC. The full variable domain, its missing parts supplied by reference TRBV5-5 and TRBJ2-5, is DAGVTQSPTHLIKTRGQQVTLRCSPISGHKSVSWYQQVLGQGPQFIFQYYEKEERGRGNFPDRFSARQFPNYSSELNVNALLLGDSALYLCASSLMGTVETQYFGPGTRLLVL.

This rearrangement joins TRBV19 to TRBJ2-1; 10 nucleotides match TRBD1. With V trimmed by 7 bases and J by 6 bases, 3 bases remained unmatched. The CDR3 is 13 residues long. The germline V gene encodes CDR1 LNHDA and CDR2 SQIVND (reference sequence). For the CDR3, the DNA is TGTGCCAGTACCGGGACAGGGGCCAATGAGCAGTTCTTC. The encoded protein is CASTGTGANEQFF.

V and J are TRBV30 and TRBJ2-1; TRBD1 matches at 7 bases. The CDR3 length is 13 residues. Looked up from germline, CDR1 is GTSNPN and CDR2 is SVGIG (reference sequence). V gave up 2 bases and J gave up 4 bases; unmatched junction bases: 2. The CDR3 DNA follows: TGTGCCTGGAGTAACAGGGGTTACAATGAGCAGTTCTTC. Its protein is CAWSNRGYNEQFF.

V usage is TRBV1 and J usage is TRBJ2-1; the DNA was not compared with TRBD2, the D call given in the table. TRBV1 constitutes a pseudogene. The CDR3 covers 15 residues. In DNA form, the CDR3 reads TGCACCAGCAGCCAAGGTCCTAGCGAGGTTAATGAGCAGTTCTTC. Residues: CTSSQGPSEVNEQFF.

The chain uses TRBV5-1 and TRBJ2-7; D possibly corresponds to TRBD1 (5 bases). The CDR3 loop spans 14 amino acids. The germline V gene encodes CDR1 SGHRS and CDR2 YFSETQ. V was clipped by 4 bases and J by 3 bases, with 14 bases between them. The DNA of the CDR3 is TGCGCCAGCAGCGTCCAGCCAGGACACTACGAGCAGTACTTC. Protein: CASSVQPGHYEQYF.

In nucleotides, the CDR3 is TGTGCCAGCAGTTGGCTCACAGGGAACTATGGCTACACCTTC. This translates into CASSWLTGNYGYTF. The J gene is TRBJ1-2, the V gene TRBV28; D might be TRBD1 (6 bases). This CDR3 region has 14 residues. Germline assignment: CDR1 MDHEN and CDR2 SYDVKM. V was clipped by 4 bases and J by 2 bases, with 11 bases between them.

The chain recombines TRBV5-1 with TRBJ1-4; 7 nucleotides line up with TRBD1. J lost 6 bases, V lost 4 bases, and 9 bases had no gene match. The CDR3 contains 15 residues. Germline V lookup: CDR1 SGHRS, CDR2 YFSETQ. This chain's CDR3 is CASSATGEVYEKLFF. CDR3 nucleotide sequence: TGCGCCAGCAGCGCAACAGGGGAGGTATATGAAAAACTGTTTTTT.

This chain connects TRBV2 to TRBJ2-7, with D maybe TRBD1 (6 bases). The CDR3 has 14 residues. The V gene's germline CDR1 is SNHLY and CDR2 FYNNEI. V lost 10 bases and J lost 2, with 18 bases in between. DNA for the CDR3: TGTGCCAACCGAGACTCCAACAGGGCCTACGAGCAGTACTTC. Amino acid sequence: CANRDSNRAYEQYF. Supplemented by reference TRBV2 and TRBJ2-7, the full variable domain reads EPEVTQTPSHQVTQMGQEVILRCVPISNHLYFYWYRQILGQKVEFLVSFYNNEISEKSEIFDDQFSVERPDGSNFTLKIRSTKLEDSAMYFCANRDSNRAYEQYFGPGTRLTVT.

On this clone itself: At the DNA level, this CDR3 is encoded by other sequences in the same sample as well. J is TRBJ1-1 and V is TRBV28, with D perhaps matching TRBD1 (5 bases). The length of the CDR3 is 14 residues. V lost 3 bases and J lost 0, with 8 bases in between. Germline loops: CDR1 MDHEN, CDR2 SYDVKM. The CDR3, as DNA: TGTGCCAGCAGTTTCGGGGGGGTGAACACTGAAGCTTTCTTT. Its translation: CASSFGGVNTEAFF. Based on the CDR3 plus reference TRBV28 and TRBJ1-1, the full variable domain is DVKVTQSSRYLVKRTGEKVFLECVQDMDHENMFWYRQDPGLGLRLIYFSYDVKMKEKGDIPEGYSVSREKKERFSLILESASTNQTSMYLCASSFGGVNTEAFFGQGTRLTVV.